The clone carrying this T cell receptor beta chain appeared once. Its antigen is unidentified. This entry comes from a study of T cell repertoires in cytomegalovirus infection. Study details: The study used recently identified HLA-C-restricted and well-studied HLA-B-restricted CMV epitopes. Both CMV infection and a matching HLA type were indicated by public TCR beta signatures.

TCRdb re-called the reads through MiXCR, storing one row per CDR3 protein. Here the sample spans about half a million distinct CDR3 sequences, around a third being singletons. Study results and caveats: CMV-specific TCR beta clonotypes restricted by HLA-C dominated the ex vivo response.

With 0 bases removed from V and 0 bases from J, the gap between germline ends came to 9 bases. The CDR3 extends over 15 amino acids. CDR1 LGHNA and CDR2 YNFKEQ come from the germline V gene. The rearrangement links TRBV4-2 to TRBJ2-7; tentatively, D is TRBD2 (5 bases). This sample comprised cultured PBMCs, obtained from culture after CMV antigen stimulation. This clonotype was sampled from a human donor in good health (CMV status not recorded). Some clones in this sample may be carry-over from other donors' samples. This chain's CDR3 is CASSQESGSSYEQYF. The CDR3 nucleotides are TGTGCCAGCAGCCAAGAAAGCGGCAGCTCCTACGAGCAGTACTTC.